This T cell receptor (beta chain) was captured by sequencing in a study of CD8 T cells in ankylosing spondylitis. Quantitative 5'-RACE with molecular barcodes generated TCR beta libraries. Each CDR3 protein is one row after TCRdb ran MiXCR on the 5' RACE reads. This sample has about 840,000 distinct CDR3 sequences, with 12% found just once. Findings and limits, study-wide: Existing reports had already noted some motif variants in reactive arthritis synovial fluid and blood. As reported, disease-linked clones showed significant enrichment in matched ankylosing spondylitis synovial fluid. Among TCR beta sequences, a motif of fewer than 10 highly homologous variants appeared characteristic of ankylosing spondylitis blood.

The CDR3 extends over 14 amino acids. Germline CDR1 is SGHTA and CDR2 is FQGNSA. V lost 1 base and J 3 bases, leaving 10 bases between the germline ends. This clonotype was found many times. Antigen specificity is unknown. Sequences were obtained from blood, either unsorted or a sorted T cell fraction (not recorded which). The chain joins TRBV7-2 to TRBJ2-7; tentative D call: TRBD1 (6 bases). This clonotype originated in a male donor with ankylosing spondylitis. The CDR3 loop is CASSLGTAFYEQYF. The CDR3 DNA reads TGTGCCAGCAGCTTAGGGACAGCCTTCTACGAGCAGTACTTC. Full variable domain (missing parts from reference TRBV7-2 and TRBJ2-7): GAGVSQSPSNKVTEKGKDVELRCDPISGHTALYWYRQSLGQGLEFLIYFQGNSAPDKSGLPSDRFSAERTGGSVSTLTIQRTQQEDSAVYLCASSLGTAFYEQYFGPGTRLTVT.